This T cell receptor beta chain comes out of a study of T cells in Graves' hyperthyroidism and ophthalmopathy. CDR3 length equals 14 residues. V lost 0 bases and J 4 bases, leaving 10 bases between the germline ends. In germline, CDR1 is SGHRS, CDR2 YFSETQ. Researchers amplified the TCR beta CDR3 regions from RNA transcripts. TCR CDR3 underwent first-round RT-PCR with the HTBI primer set. Via MiXCR, TCRdb re-called the multiplex PCR reads, giving one row per CDR3 protein. The sample has about 560,000 distinct CDR3 sequences; approximately 15% are singletons. Hyperthyroidism had been newly diagnosed in patients aged 18 to 65, and its duration was under 2 months.

The J gene is TRBJ2-5, the V gene TRBV5-1, with D unclear. This receptor was taken from a woman under 30 with Graves' hyperthyroidism. Sample: blood. The CDR3 nucleotides are TGCGCCAGCAGCTTGGCACATCCGAGAGAGACCCAGTACTTC. This encodes CASSLAHPRETQYF.